This T cell receptor (beta chain) stems from a study of T cells expressing NK-cell markers. Note on this clonotype: The antigen is undetermined.

From its re-call of the 5' RACE reads, TCRdb lists each CDR3 protein once, without DNA. The specimen's table records some 120,000 distinct CDR3 sequences. Germline assignment: CDR1 SQVTM and CDR2 ANQGSEA. This CDR3 has 14 residues. General study results and limits: The study found dominant NKG2C+ clonotypes at roughly 1.0-7.5% of CD8+ T cells in roughly six donors. A handful of donors likewise had their CD3+CD56-NKG2C+ fraction led by these clonotypes. Expanded NKG2C+ T cell clones were not confirmed as HCMV-specific.

Sequenced sample: blood T cells: a sorted CD56 or NKG2C T cell subset, CD4+ or CD8+ T cells, or bulk PBMC T cells (not recorded which). This chain joins TRBV29-1 and TRBJ2-6; as DNA is missing, the TRBD1 call by TCRdb cannot be tested. The sequence derives from a woman aged 18-69 years in good health. The CDR3 reads CSVEGTGRANVLTF.